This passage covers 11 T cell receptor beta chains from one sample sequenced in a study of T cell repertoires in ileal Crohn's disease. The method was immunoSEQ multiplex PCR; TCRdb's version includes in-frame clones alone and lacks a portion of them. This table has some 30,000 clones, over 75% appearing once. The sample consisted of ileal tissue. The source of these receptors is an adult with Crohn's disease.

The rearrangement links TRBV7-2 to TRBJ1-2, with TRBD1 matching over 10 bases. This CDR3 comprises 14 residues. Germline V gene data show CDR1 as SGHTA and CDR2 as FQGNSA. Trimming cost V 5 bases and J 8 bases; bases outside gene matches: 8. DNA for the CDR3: TGTGCCAGCAGCCCCCGACAGGGGGCGCAGGGCTACACCTTC. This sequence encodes CASSPRQGAQGYTF.

In DNA, the CDR3 is TGTGCCACCAGCAGAGTGATCGGGAAGGATACGCAGTATTTT. Protein product: CATSRVIGKDTQYF. This chain joins TRBV15 and TRBJ2-3, with a possible D match to TRBD2 (5 bases). Trimming took off 1 base at V and 6 bases at J, with 11 bases between the two ends. The CDR3 runs 14 residues. Looked up from germline, CDR1 is LNHNV and CDR2 is YYDKDF (reference sequence).

The CDR3 protein is CASTPGGGLPQHF. The CDR3 coding sequence is TGTGCCAGCACCCCAGGGGGTGGTTTGCCCCAGCATTTT. V and J are TRBV27 and TRBJ1-5; 7 nucleotides match TRBD1. V was clipped by 7 bases and J by 9 bases; unmatched bases: 9. Germline V gene lookup returns CDR1 MNHEY and CDR2 SMNVEV (reference sequence). The CDR3 spans 13 residues.

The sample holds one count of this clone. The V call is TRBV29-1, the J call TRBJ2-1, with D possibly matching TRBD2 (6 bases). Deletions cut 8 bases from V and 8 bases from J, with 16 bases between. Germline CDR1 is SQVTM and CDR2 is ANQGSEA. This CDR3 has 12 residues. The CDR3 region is CSLPTSRYEQFF. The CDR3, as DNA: TGCAGCCTTCCGACTAGTAGGTATGAGCAGTTCTTC.

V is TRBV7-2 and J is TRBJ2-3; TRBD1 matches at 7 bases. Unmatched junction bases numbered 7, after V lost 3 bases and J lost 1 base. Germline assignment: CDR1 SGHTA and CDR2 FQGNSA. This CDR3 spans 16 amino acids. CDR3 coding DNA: TGTGCCAGCAGCTTCACAGGGGTGGGAGGCACAGATACGCAGTATTTT. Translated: CASSFTGVGGTDTQYF.

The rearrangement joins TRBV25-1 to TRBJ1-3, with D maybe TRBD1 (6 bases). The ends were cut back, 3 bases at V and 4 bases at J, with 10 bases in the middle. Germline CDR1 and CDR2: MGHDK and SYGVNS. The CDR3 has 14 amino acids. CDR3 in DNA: TGTGCCAGCAGTGATCCAGGGGCGGGAAACACCATATATTTT. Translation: CASSDPGAGNTIYF.

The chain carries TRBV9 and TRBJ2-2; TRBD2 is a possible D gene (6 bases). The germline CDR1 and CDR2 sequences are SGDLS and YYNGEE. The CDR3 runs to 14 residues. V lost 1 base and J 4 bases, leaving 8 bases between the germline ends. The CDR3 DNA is TGTGCCAGCAGCGTAAGACTAGTCACCGGGGAGCTGTTTTTT. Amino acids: CASSVRLVTGELFF.

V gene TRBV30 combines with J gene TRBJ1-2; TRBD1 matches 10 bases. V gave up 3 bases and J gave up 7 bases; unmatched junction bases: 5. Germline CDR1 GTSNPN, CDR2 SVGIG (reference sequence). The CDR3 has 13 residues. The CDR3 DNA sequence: TGTGCCTGGAGCGCGACAGGGGGCTCTGGCTACACCTTC. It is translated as CAWSATGGSGYTF.

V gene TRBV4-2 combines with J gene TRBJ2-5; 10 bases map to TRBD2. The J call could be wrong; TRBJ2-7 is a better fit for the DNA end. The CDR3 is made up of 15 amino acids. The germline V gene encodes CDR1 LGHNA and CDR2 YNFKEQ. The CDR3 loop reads CASSQETSGSYEQYF. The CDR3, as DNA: TGTGCCAGCAGCCAAGAGACTAGCGGGTCCTACGAGCAGTACTTC.

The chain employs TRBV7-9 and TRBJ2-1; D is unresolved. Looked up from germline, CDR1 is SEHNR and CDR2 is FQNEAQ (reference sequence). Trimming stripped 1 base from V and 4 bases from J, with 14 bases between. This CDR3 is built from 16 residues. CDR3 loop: CASSLVAHVRYNEQFF. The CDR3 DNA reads TGTGCCAGCAGCTTAGTTGCGCATGTTAGATACAATGAGCAGTTCTTC.

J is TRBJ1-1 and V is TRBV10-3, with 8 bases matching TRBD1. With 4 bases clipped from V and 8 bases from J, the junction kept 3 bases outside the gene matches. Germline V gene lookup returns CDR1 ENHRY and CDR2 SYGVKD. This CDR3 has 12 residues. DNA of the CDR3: TGTGCCATCAGTGCAGGGGGCTTCGAAGCTTTCTTT. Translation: CAISAGGFEAFF.